The sequence of this T cell receptor beta chain was determined in a study of blood T cell repertoires in COVID-19. Study context: PBMCs, B-cell-depleted T cells, or T cells provided the cDNA or gDNA that made up the material.

Method: immunoSEQ multiplex PCR; TCRdb's copy keeps in-frame clones and lacks some. The top ten hold 3.2% of the sample, which has about half a million clones, approximately 85% seen once. Trimming pared 3 bases from V and 2 bases from J, leaving 14 bases between. The CDR3 spans 16 residues. Germline V gene lookup returns CDR1 MDHEN and CDR2 SYDVKM. Source material: peripheral blood. The V call is TRBV28, the J call TRBJ1-5; a possible D gene is TRBD1 (5 bases). The sequence was collected from a human donor in a cohort sampled during active COVID-19. CDR3 sequence reads: CASSLLGREGNQPQHF. The CDR3 nucleotides read TGTGCCAGCAGTTTGTTAGGCAGGGAAGGCAATCAGCCCCAGCATTTT.